The 21 T cell receptor beta chains in this list originate from one sample, sequenced in a study of post-analysis software for immune sequencing data. Prepared TCR beta cDNA libraries contained unique molecular identifiers. TCRdb re-called the PCR reads through MiXCR, storing one row per CDR3 protein. The repertoire consists of hundreds of thousands of distinct CDR3 sequences, with roughly three fifths occurring once and the leading ten covering approximately 10%. For these TCRs, the target antigens are not known. Study-level results: In patients, TRBV5-6, TRBV5-1 and TRBV20-1 belonged to several TRBV segments found more frequently than in controls.

The sequencing input was blood. These receptors were obtained from a girl aged 2 to 10 with multiple sclerosis.

The chain has TRBV28 and TRBJ1-2; possibly TRBD1 for D (5 bases). V was pared by 5 bases and J by 8 bases, with 18 bases between. The length of the CDR3 is 14 residues. Germline assignment: CDR1 MDHEN and CDR2 SYDVKM. The CDR3 coding sequence is TGTGCCAGCAGTCCCCCGGGGAGGGGAGGAGGCTACACCTTC. Protein sequence: CASSPPGRGGGYTF.

V and J are TRBV21-1 and TRBJ2-7; the table gives TRBD2 as D, unverified against the DNA. TRBV21-1 is given as a pseudogene. This CDR3 comprises 11 residues. The CDR3 sequence is CASSKVGRQYF. In DNA, the CDR3 is TGTGCCAGCAGCAAAGTTGGGAGGCAGTACTTC.

The V gene is TRBV5-1, the J gene TRBJ2-7, with TRBD1 matching over 7 bases. This CDR3 has 13 residues. V shed 5 bases, J shed 1 base, and the junction held 3 bases outside the gene matches. Looked up from germline, CDR1 is SGHRS and CDR2 is YFSETQ. CDR3 sequence: CASSGTVSYEQYF. The CDR3 coding sequence is TGCGCCAGCAGTGGGACAGTTTCCTACGAGCAGTACTTC.

Worth noting for this clonotype: Relative to the germline gene, one junction end is altered; a read error may explain this. The rearrangement joins TRBV14 to TRBJ1-2; unclear D gene. Germline V gene lookup returns CDR1 SGHDN and CDR2 FVKESK. This CDR3 is built from 13 residues. The CDR3 is CAGSQVGPYGYTF. For the CDR3, the DNA is TGTGCCGGCAGCCAAGTTGGTCCCTATGGCTACACCTTC.

This sequence joins TRBV20-1 and TRBJ1-1; D is ambiguous. Trimming shortened V by 3 bases and J by 0 bases, and 11 bases separated the two germline ends. The germline V gene has CDR1 DFQATT and CDR2 SNEGSKA (reference sequence). This CDR3 has 14 residues. The chain's CDR3 is CSASIGTLNTEAFF. The CDR3 nucleotides are TGCAGTGCTAGTATTGGCACCTTGAACACTGAAGCTTTCTTT.

The CDR3 nucleotides read TGCAGTGCTATTCCTCCCCGGGGACTAGTAGGTGATACGCAGTATTTT. Encoded protein: CSAIPPRGLVGDTQYF. The chain employs TRBV20-1 and TRBJ2-3; 8 bases match TRBD2. The CDR3 is 16 residues long. V dropped 4 bases and J dropped 6; count of bases not matched to a gene: 15. Germline V gene sequence: CDR1 DFQATT, CDR2 SNEGSKA (reference sequence).

V is TRBV10-3 and J is TRBJ2-7; TRBD1 aligns across 7 bases. Germline trimming cut 2 bases from V and 0 bases from J; bases unmatched to any gene: 7. This CDR3 comprises 16 residues. Germline lookup yields CDR1 ENHRY and CDR2 SYGVKD. DNA of the CDR3: TGTGCCATCAGTGAGAGGGTGACAGGGTTCTCCTACGAGCAGTACTTC. This gives the protein CAISERVTGFSYEQYF.

The chain has TRBV7-2 and TRBJ1-4; TRBD1 matches 8 bases. The CDR3 contains 15 residues. The V gene's germline CDR1 is SGHTA and CDR2 FQGNSA. The V gene end was trimmed by 5 bases and the J gene end by 7 bases; junction bases not matched to a gene: 9. The CDR3: CASSERTGISEKLFF. CDR3 DNA: TGTGCCAGCAGCGAAAGGACAGGGATTAGTGAAAAACTGTTTTTT.

This rearrangement joins TRBV7-2 to TRBJ1-1; D is unclear. V dropped 10 bases and J dropped 0 bases, with 12 bases sitting between them. The CDR3 length is 13 residues. Germline-derived CDR1 and CDR2 are SGHTA and FQGNSA. The CDR3 sequence: CATAQGLNTEAFF. The CDR3 coding sequence is TGTGCCACCGCCCAAGGATTGAACACTGAAGCTTTCTTT.

This clonotype was seen a handful of times. V usage is TRBV6-5 and J usage is TRBJ2-3; D is uncertain. V dropped 6 bases and J dropped 8 bases, with 9 bases sitting between them. Germline V CDR1 and CDR2: MNHEY, SVGAGI. The CDR3 is made up of 11 amino acids. In DNA, the CDR3 is TGTGCCAGCAGCCTTAGTGGTACGCAGTATTTT. It is translated as CASSLSGTQYF.

The CDR3 sequence: CASSSRGTSGLTDTQYF. The CDR3 coding sequence is TGCGCCAGCAGCTCAAGGGGGACTAGCGGGCTCACAGATACGCAGTATTTT. The J gene is TRBJ2-3, the V gene TRBV5-1, with 12 bases identical to TRBD2. Germline trimming cut 3 bases from V and 2 bases from J; bases unmatched to any gene: 7. This CDR3 has 17 amino acids. Germline CDR1 is SGHRS and CDR2 is YFSETQ.

The V and J genes are TRBV10-3 and TRBJ2-3, with D maybe TRBD2 (6 bases). There are 15 residues in the CDR3. Trimming stripped 11 bases from V and 3 bases from J, with 21 bases between. The germline V gene encodes CDR1 ENHRY and CDR2 SYGVKD. This CDR3 is CAVKNSGLMTDTQYF. As DNA, the CDR3 is TGTGCCGTCAAGAATAGCGGCTTAATGACAGATACGCAGTATTTT.

The chain couples TRBV12-3 or TRBV12-4 to TRBJ1-6; 9 nucleotides align to TRBD1. The CDR3 runs 15 residues. The ends lost 6 bases at V and 7 bases at J; junction bases unmatched: 7. The DNA for the CDR3 is TGTGCCAGCAGCTCGGACAGGGGTCGGAATTCACCCCTCCACTTT. This sequence encodes CASSSDRGRNSPLHF.

This clonotype was detected once. Here the CDR3 DNA reads TGTGCCATCGGAAGTACCGCTAGCACAGATACGCAGTATTTT. Translating it yields CAIGSTASTDTQYF. This chain links TRBV10-3 with TRBJ2-3; D is uncertain. Germline CDR1 reads ENHRY; CDR2 reads SYGVKD. This CDR3 is built from 14 residues. The ends were cut back, 8 bases at V and 0 bases at J, with 12 bases in the middle.

This clonotype has a single count. The CDR3: CASSSQGASVGRSYNEQFF. Written as DNA, the CDR3 is TGTGCCAGCAGTTCTCAGGGGGCGTCTGTTGGTCGCTCCTACAATGAGCAGTTCTTC. The gene calls are TRBV28 and TRBJ2-1; TRBD1 matches 8 bases. The CDR3 is made up of 19 amino acids. Germline CDR1 MDHEN, CDR2 SYDVKM. J lost 0 bases, V lost 4 bases, and 14 bases had no gene match.

This chain connects TRBV5-1 to TRBJ2-1; tentatively, D is TRBD1 (7 bases). The CDR3 length is 16 residues. Per the germline V gene, CDR1 is SGHRS and CDR2 is YFSETQ. Trimming removed 3 bases at V and 8 bases at J, with 21 bases between. The CDR3 DNA follows: TGCGCCAGCAGCTGGGGAGGAGGTGTAGGGGGCGATGAGCAGTTCTTC. It translates to CASSWGGGVGGDEQFF.

CDR3 amino acids: CASSQEEGDGANVLTF. The CDR3, as DNA: TGCGCCAGCAGCCAAGAAGAGGGGGATGGGGCCAACGTCCTGACTTTC. This chain uses TRBV4-3 with TRBJ2-6; tentatively, D is TRBD1 (6 bases). This CDR3 contains 16 residues. The germline CDR1 and CDR2 sequences are LGHNA and YSLEER. Trimming removed 0 bases from V and 3 bases from J, with 9 bases in between.

This clonotype was seen a handful of times. V gene TRBV6-5 combines with J gene TRBJ2-1; the match to TRBD1 covers 12 bases. With 6 bases clipped from V and 7 bases from J, the junction kept 7 bases outside the gene matches. From germline, CDR1 is MNHEY and CDR2 SVGAGI. The length of the CDR3 is 15 residues. CDR3 sequence reads: CASSRDRGLVNEQFF. Here the CDR3 DNA reads TGTGCCAGCAGCCGGGACAGGGGGCTGGTAAATGAGCAGTTCTTC.

This clonotype was observed a few times. This chain joins TRBV27 and TRBJ2-1; D not resolved. The CDR3 length is 13 residues. The germline V gene has CDR1 MNHEY and CDR2 SMNVEV (reference sequence). Deletions cut 5 bases from V and 2 bases from J, with 7 bases between. For the CDR3, the DNA is TGTGCCAGCAGTATAGGGCCCTACAATGAGCAGTTCTTC. This encodes CASSIGPYNEQFF.

Worth noting for this clonotype: One end of the junction fails to match germline, which may point to a read error. The rearrangement links TRBV7-2 to TRBJ2-7; D remains unclear. This CDR3 is built from 15 residues. Germline CDR1 is SGHTA and CDR2 is FQGNSA. The CDR3 loop reads CAGSLGADASYEQYF. In DNA, the CDR3 is TGTGCCGGCAGCTTAGGCGCGGATGCCTCCTACGAGCAGTACTTC.

This rearrangement joins TRBV4-3 to TRBJ1-2; 7 bases are shared with TRBD1. The trim removed 1 base at V and 8 bases at J, leaving 13 bases unmatched. Per the germline V gene, CDR1 is LGHNA and CDR2 is YSLEER. This CDR3 is 16 amino acids long. For the CDR3, the DNA is TGCGCCAGCAGCCAAGGGAGGGGGCTGGGCGCCTGCGGCTACACCTTC. As protein: CASSQGRGLGACGYTF.